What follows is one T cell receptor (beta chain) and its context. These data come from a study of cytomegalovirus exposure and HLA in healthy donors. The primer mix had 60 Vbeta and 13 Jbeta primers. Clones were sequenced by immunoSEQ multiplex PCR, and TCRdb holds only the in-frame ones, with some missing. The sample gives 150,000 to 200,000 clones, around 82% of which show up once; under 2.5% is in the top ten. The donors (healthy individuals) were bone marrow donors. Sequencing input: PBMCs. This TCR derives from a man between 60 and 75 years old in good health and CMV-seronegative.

The CDR3 loop is CASRGAGPVDTQYF. The CDR3 DNA is TGTGCCAGCAGAGGGGCGGGACCAGTAGATACGCAGTATTTT. This sequence joins TRBV28 and TRBJ2-3; D is perhaps TRBD2 (6 bases). Trimming stripped 6 bases from V and 5 bases from J, with 15 bases between. This CDR3 region has 14 residues. CDR1 is MDHEN and CDR2 is SYDVKM in the germline V gene.